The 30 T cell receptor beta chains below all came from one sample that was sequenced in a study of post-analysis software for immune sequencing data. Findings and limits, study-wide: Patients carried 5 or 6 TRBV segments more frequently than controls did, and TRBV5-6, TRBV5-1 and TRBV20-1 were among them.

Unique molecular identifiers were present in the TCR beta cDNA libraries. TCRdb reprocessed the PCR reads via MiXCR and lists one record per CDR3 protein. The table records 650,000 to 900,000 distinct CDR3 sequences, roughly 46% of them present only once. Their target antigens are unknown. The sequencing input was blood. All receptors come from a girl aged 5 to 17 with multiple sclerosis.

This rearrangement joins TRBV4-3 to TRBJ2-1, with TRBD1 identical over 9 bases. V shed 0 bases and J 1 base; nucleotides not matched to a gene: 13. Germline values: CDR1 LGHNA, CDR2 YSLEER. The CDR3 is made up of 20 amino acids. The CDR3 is CASSQERLLRQGDSYNEQFF. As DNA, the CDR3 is TGCGCCAGCAGCCAAGAAAGGCTCCTCCGACAGGGGGATTCCTACAATGAGCAGTTCTTC.

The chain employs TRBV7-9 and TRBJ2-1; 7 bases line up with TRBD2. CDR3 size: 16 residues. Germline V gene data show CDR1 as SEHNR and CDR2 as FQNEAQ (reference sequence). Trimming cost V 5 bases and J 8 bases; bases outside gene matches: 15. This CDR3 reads CASSLGVAGALDEQFF. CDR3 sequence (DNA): TGTGCCAGCAGCCTTGGGGTGGCGGGAGCGTTGGATGAGCAGTTCTTC.

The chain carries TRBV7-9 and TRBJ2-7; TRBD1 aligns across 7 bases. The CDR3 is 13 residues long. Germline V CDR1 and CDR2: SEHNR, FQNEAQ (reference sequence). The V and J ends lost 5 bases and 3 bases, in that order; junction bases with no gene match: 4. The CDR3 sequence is CASSGTELYEQYF. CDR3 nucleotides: TGTGCCAGCAGCGGGACAGAACTCTACGAGCAGTACTTC.

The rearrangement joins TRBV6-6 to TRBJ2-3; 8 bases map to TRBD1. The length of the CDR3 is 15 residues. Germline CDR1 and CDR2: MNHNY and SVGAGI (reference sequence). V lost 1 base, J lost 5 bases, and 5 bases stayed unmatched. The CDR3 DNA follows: TGTGCCAGCAGTTACTGGGACAGGTTCGTAGATACGCAGTATTTT. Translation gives CASSYWDRFVDTQYF.

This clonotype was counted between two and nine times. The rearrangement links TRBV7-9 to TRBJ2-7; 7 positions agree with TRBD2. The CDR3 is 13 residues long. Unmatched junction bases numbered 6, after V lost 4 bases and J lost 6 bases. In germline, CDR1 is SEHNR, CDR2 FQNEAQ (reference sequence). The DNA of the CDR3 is TGTGCCAGCAGCTCGGGGACTACGGCCGAGCAGTACTTC. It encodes CASSSGTTAEQYF.

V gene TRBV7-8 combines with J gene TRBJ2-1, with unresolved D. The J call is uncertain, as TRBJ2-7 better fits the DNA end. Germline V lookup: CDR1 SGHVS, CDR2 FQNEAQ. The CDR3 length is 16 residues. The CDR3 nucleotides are TGTGCCAGCAGCGCGAAGATACTCCGCTCCTACAATGAGCAGTACTTC. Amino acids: CASSAKILRSYNEQYF.

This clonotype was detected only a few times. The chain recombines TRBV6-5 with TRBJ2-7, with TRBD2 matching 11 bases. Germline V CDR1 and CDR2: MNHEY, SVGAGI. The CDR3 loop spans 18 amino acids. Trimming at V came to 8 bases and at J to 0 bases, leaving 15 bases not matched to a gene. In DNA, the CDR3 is TGTGCCAGCCGGTACTATTTAGCGGGAGGGCTCCACTCCTACGAGCAGTACTTC. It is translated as CASRYYLAGGLHSYEQYF.

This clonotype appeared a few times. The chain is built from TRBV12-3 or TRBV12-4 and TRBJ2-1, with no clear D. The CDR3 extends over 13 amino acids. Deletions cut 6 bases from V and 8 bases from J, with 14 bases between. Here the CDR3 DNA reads TGTGCCAGCAGCTTCGGACCAGCCGATGAGCAGTTCTTC. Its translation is CASSFGPADEQFF.

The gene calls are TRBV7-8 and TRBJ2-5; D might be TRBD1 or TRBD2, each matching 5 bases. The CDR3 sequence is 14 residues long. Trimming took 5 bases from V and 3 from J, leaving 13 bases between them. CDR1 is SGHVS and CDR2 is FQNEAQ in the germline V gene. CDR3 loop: CASSAGDAKETQYF. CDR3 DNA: TGTGCCAGCAGCGCCGGGGACGCTAAAGAGACCCAGTACTTC.

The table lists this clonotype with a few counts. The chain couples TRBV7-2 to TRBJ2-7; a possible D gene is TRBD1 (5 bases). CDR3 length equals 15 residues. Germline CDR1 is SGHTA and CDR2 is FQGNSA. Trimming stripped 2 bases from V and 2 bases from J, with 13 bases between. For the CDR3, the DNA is TGTGCCAGCAGCTTACAATCGGACACAACCTACGAGCAGTACTTC. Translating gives CASSLQSDTTYEQYF. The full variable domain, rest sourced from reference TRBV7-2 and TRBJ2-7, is GAGVSQSPSNKVTEKGKDVELRCDPISGHTALYWYRQSLGQGLEFLIYFQGNSAPDKSGLPSDRFSAERTGGSVSTLTIQRTQQEDSAVYLCASSLQSDTTYEQYFGPGTRLTVT.

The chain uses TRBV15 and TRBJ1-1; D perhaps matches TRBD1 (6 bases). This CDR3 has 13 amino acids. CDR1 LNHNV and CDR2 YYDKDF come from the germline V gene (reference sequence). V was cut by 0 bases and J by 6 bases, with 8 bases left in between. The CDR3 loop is CATSRDGGPEAFF. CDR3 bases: TGTGCCACCAGCAGAGATGGGGGGCCTGAAGCTTTCTTT.

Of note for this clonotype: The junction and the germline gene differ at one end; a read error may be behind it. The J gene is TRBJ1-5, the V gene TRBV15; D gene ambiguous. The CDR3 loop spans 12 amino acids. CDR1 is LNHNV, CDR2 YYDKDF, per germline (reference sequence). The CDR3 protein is CATSSPDQPQHF. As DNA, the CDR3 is TGTGCCACCAGCAGCCCAGATCAACCCCAGCATTTT.

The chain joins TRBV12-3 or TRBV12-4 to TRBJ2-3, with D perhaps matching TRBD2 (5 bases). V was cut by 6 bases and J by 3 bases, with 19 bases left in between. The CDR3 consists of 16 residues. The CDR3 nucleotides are TGTGCCAGCAGCCCGGCGGGTCGCTCTGGGACAGATACGCAGTATTTT. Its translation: CASSPAGRSGTDTQYF.

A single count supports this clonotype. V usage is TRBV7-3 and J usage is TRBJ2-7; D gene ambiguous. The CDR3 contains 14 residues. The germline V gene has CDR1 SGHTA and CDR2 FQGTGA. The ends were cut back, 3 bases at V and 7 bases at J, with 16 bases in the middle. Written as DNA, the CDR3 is TGTGCCAGCAGCTTCGACGGGTACCGAGAGGAGCAGTACTTC. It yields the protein CASSFDGYREEQYF.

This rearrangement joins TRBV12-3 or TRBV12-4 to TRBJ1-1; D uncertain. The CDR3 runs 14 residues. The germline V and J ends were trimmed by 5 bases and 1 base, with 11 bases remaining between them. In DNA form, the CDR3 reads TGTGCCAGCAGTCCCACAGTTTGGAACACTGAAGCTTTCTTT. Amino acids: CASSPTVWNTEAFF.

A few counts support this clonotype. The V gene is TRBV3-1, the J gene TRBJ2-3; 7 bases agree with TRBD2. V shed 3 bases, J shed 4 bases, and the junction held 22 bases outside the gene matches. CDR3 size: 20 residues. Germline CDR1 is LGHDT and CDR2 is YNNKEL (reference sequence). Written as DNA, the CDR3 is TGTGCCAGCAGCCACGCCCGGGCTAGCGGAGCCCAACATGATCCAGATACGCAGTATTTT. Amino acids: CASSHARASGAQHDPDTQYF.

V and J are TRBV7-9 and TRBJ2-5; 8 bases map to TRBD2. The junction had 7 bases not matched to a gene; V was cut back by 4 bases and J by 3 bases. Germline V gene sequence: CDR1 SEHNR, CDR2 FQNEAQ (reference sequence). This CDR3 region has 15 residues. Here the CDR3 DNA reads TGTGCCAGCAGCTCCCGAGCGGGAGACAAAGAGACCCAGTACTTC. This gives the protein CASSSRAGDKETQYF.

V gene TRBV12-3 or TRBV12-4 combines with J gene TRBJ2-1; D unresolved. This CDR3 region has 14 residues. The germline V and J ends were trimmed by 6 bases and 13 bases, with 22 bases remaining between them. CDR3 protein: CASRLNRGQETQFF. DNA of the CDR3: TGTGCCAGCAGGCTAAACAGAGGTCAAGAGACCCAGTTCTTC.

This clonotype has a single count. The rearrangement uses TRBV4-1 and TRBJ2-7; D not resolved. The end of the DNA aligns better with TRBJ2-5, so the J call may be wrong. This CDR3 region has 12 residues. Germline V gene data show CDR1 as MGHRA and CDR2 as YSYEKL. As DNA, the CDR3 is TGCGCCAGCAGCCAAGAGCATGAGACCCAGTACTTC. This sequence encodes CASSQEHETQYF.

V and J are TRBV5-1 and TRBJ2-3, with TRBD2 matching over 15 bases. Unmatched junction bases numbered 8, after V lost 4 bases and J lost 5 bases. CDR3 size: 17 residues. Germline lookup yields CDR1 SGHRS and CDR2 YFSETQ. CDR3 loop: CASSLGLAGGRGDTQYF. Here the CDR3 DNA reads TGCGCCAGCAGCCTAGGACTAGCGGGAGGGCGGGGAGATACGCAGTATTTT.

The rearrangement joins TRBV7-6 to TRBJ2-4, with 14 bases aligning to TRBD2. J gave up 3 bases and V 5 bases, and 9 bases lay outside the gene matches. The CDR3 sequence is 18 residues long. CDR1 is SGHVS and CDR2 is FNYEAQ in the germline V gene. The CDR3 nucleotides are TGTGCCAGCAGCCCGACTAGCGGGAGGGCCCCCGTCAAAAACATTCAGTACTTC. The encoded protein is CASSPTSGRAPVKNIQYF.

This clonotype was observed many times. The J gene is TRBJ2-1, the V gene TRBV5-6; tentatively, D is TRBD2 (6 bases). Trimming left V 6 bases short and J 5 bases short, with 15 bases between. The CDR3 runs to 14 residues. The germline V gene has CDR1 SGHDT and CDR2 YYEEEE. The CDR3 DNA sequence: TGTGCCAGCAACAAACTAGCCCCGAACAATGAGCAGTTCTTC. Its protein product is CASNKLAPNNEQFF.

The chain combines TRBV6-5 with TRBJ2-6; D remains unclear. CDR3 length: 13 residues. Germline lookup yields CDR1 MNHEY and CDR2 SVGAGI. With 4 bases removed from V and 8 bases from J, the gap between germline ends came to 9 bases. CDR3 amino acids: CASSFRPPNVLTF. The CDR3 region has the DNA TGTGCCAGCAGTTTCAGGCCACCCAACGTCCTGACTTTC.

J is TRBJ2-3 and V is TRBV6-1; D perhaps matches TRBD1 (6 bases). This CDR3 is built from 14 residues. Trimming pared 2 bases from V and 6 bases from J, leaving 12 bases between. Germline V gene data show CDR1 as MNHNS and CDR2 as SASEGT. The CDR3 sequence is CASSEWPGADTQYF. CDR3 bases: TGTGCCAGCAGTGAATGGCCAGGGGCGGATACGCAGTATTTT.

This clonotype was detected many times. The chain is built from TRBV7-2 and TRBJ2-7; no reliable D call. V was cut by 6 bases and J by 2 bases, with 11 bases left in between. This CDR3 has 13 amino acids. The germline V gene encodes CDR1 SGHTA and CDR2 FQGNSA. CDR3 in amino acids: CASSLVGTYEQYF. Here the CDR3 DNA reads TGTGCCAGCAGTCTCGTGGGGACCTACGAGCAGTACTTC.

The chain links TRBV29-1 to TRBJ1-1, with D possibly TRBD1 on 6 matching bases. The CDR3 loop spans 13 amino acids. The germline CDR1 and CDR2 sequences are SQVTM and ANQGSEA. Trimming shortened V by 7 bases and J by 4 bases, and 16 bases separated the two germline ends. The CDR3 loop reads CSGGQGGGTEAFF. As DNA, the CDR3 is TGCAGCGGGGGCCAAGGGGGAGGCACTGAAGCTTTCTTT.

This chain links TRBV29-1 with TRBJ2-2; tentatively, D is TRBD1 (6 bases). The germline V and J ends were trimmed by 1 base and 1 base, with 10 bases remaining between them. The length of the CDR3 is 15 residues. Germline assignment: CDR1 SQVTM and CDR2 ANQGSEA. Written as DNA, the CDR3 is TGCAGCGTTGAAGTAGGGACAAAGAACACCGGGGAGCTGTTTTTT. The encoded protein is CSVEVGTKNTGELFF.

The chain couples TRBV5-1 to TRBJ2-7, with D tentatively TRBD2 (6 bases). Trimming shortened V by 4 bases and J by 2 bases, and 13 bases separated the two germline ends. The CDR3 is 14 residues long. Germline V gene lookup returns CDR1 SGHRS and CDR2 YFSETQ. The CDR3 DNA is TGCGCCAGCAGCCGCTGGGGGGAACCCTACGAGCAGTACTTC. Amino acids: CASSRWGEPYEQYF.

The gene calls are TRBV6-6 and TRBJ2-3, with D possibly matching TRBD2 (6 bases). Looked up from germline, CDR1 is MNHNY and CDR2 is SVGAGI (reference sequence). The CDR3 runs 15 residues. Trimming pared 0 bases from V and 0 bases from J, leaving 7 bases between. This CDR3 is CASSYSGTSTDTQYF. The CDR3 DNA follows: TGTGCCAGCAGTTACTCGGGGACTAGCACAGATACGCAGTATTTT.

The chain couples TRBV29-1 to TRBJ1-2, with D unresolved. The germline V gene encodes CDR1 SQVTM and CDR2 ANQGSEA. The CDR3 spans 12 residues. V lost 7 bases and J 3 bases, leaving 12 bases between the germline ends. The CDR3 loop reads CSGPRGDYGYTF. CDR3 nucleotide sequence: TGCAGCGGGCCCCGCGGGGACTATGGCTACACCTTC.